This TCR beta chain was recovered during a study of blood T cell repertoires in COVID-19. In the study overall: Samples representing acute and convalescent COVID-19 were sourced from the United States, Italy and Spain. In each case, the material was cDNA or gDNA derived from T cells, B-cell-depleted T cells, or PBMCs.

Original processing notes: Cell counts per sample came from amplifying reference gene primers. Here immunoSEQ multiplex PCR was the method, and the copy in TCRdb shows in-frame clones only, minus some. The V and J calls and clone size come from that table; D and trimming were worked out from the DNA. The sample yields roughly 77,000 clones, 65% to 80% seen once. V lost 0 bases to trimming and J lost 2 bases; unmatched junction nucleotides: 2. The CDR3 totals 15 residues. Germline values: CDR1 SGHKS, CDR2 YYEKEE (reference sequence). Specimen: peripheral blood. The receptor was isolated from a man aged 55 to 70 with active or convalescent COVID-19. The chain carries TRBV5-5 and TRBJ1-2; 9 bases are shared with TRBD1. CDR3 loop: CASSLVTGGNYGYTF. The CDR3 coding sequence is TGTGCCAGCAGCTTGGTGACAGGGGGGAACTATGGCTACACCTTC.